A single T cell receptor (beta chain) is shown here with its context. This sample was included in a study of blood T cell repertoires in COVID-19. Study in general: Nucleic acid was either cDNA or gDNA, and it came from T cells, B-cell-depleted T cells, or PBMCs.

In the source study's methods: Amplification from reference gene primers served as the basis for estimated nucleated cell counts. Profiling relied on immunoSEQ multiplex PCR, and the TCRdb table lists in-frame clones only, not all of them. The V and J calls and clone size were taken over from that table, and D and trimming were inferred from the DNA. The sample lists approximately 140,000 clones, more than 85% occurring once. Germline V gives CDR1 SGHTA, CDR2 FQGNSA. Losses at the gene ends were 4 bases for V and 5 bases for J; bases not matched to a gene: 10. This CDR3 spans 16 amino acids. The sequence came from a man aged 50 or older with active or convalescent COVID-19. The V gene is TRBV7-2, the J gene TRBJ2-1, with 8 bases matching TRBD1. Sequenced: peripheral blood. The CDR3 sequence: CASSSVPGGFNNEQFF. The CDR3 nucleotides are TGTGCCAGCAGCTCCGTCCCAGGGGGCTTCAACAATGAGCAGTTCTTC.